This T cell receptor (beta chain) was identified during a study of vaccination effects on CD4 cells after COVID-19. Produced via immunoSEQ multiplex PCR; TCRdb's table is partial and in-frame only. The sample has 20,000 to 30,000 clones, about 70% seen once. Within the ViraFEST assay, antigen-specific CD4+ T cells underwent expansion with viral peptide pools prior to sequencing. With 10 to 11 days of culture completed, CD4+ T cells were isolated. Two-dose vaccination with either BNT162b2 or mRNA-1273 was given to the participants. This clone showed up just once. Its antigen is undetermined. Germline CDR1 and CDR2: LNHDA and SQIVND (reference sequence). This CDR3 comprises 13 residues. V lost 4 bases, J lost 4 bases, and 7 bases lay in between.

The starting material was CD4+ T cells from PBMCs cultured with SARS-CoV-2 spike peptides, obtained after COVID-19 vaccination. The clonotype originates from a human donor who received a COVID-19 vaccine. The chain is built from TRBV19 and TRBJ1-4; the D is unclear. For the CDR3, the DNA is TGTGCCAGTAGTAGACGGCTTAATGAAAAACTGTTTTTT. Translation gives CASSRRLNEKLFF.